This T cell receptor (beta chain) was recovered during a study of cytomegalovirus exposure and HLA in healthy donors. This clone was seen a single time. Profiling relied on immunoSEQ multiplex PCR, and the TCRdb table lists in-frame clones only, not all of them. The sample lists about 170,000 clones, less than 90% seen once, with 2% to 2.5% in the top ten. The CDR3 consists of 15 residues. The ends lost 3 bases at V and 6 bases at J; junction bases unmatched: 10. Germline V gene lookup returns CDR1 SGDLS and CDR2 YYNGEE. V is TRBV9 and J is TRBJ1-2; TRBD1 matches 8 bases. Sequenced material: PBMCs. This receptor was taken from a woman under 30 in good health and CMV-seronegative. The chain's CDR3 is CASSATLTGVNGYTF. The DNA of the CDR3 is TGTGCCAGCAGCGCAACCCTGACAGGGGTCAATGGCTACACCTTC. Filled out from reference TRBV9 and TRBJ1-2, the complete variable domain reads DSGVTQTPKHLITATGQRVTLRCSPRSGDLSVYWYQQSLDQGLQFLIQYYNGEERAKGNILERFSAQQFPDLHSELNLSSLELGDSALYFCASSATLTGVNGYTFGSGTRLTVV.